Shown below are 22 T cell receptor beta chains from a single sample sequenced in a study of cytomegalovirus exposure and HLA in healthy donors (dated by TCRdb to 2017 to 2019). The receptor library was made with the immunoSEQ multiplex PCR assay. A mixture of 60 forward primers for TCR Vbeta segments and 13 reverse primers for TCR Jbeta segments was used in the multiplex PCR. Sourced from immuneACCESS, this table was stored by TCRdb with only in-frame sequences that have V and J called. A share of the clones is absent; for the studies checked, an unresolved V gene accounts for under half, and the remainder has no known explanation. The sample yields roughly 140,000 clones; around 65% were counted once. Over 2.5% of the sample rests with the top ten. The material sequenced was PBMCs. The receptors stem from a woman between 25 and 40 years old in good health and CMV-seropositive.

CDR3 in amino acids: CAWSSSGSGNNEQFF. The CDR3 coding sequence is TGTGCCTGGAGTAGTTCGGGTAGCGGGAACAATGAGCAGTTCTTC. V usage is TRBV30 and J usage is TRBJ2-1; 8 bases align to TRBD2. With V trimmed by 2 bases and J by 5 bases, 8 bases remained unmatched. CDR1 is GTSNPN, CDR2 SVGIG, per germline (reference sequence). The CDR3 has 15 residues.

The rearrangement links TRBV6-1 to TRBJ1-3; maybe TRBD1 (6 bases). In germline, CDR1 is MNHNS, CDR2 SASEGT. CDR3 length equals 15 residues. V dropped 3 bases and J dropped 5 bases, with 14 bases sitting between them. The CDR3 DNA reads TGTGCCAGCAGTGAGCCCGGACAGACCCGAAACACCATATATTTT. It codes for CASSEPGQTRNTIYF.

The chain uses TRBV6-5 and TRBJ1-2; the D gene is possibly TRBD1 (5 bases). The CDR3 runs to 14 residues. CDR1 and CDR2 from the germline V gene are MNHEY and SVGAGI. V was cut by 2 bases and J by 3 bases, with 10 bases left in between. Here the CDR3 reads CASSYNGADYGYTF. DNA of the CDR3: TGTGCCAGCAGTTACAATGGGGCAGACTATGGCTACACCTTC.

This chain uses TRBV7-9 with TRBJ2-5; 8 bases fit TRBD1. Germline V CDR1 and CDR2: SEHNR, FQNEAQ (reference sequence). Unmatched junction bases numbered 10, after V lost 2 bases and J lost 5 bases. This CDR3 has 16 amino acids. The CDR3, as DNA: TGTGCCAGCAGCTTACCACGGGACAGGTCGACGGAGACCCAGTACTTC. It translates to CASSLPRDRSTETQYF. Full variable domain (missing parts from reference TRBV7-9 and TRBJ2-5): DTGVSQNPRHKITKRGQNVTFRCDPISEHNRLYWYRQTLGQGPEFLTYFQNEAQLEKSRLLSDRFSAERPKGSFSTLEIQRTEQGDSAMYLCASSLPRDRSTETQYFGPGTRLLVL.

The chain joins TRBV11-3 to TRBJ2-7; D is unclear. Germline values: CDR1 SGHNT, CDR2 YENEEA. The CDR3 loop spans 13 amino acids. Trimming shortened V by 0 bases and J by 1 base, and 4 bases separated the two germline ends. The CDR3 here is CASSLDESYEQYF. The CDR3, as DNA: TGTGCCAGCAGCTTAGATGAGTCCTACGAGCAGTACTTC.

J is TRBJ1-1 and V is TRBV30, with 8 nucleotides matching TRBD1. The length of the CDR3 is 16 residues. After removal of 0 bases from V and 5 bases from J, the junction contained 11 bases not matched to a gene. Germline V lookup: CDR1 GTSNPN, CDR2 SVGIG (reference sequence). DNA of the CDR3: TGTGCCTGGAGTGTATCGAGCAGGGGGCTGGTGACTGAAGCTTTCTTT. Its protein is CAWSVSSRGLVTEAFF.

By share of the sample, this clone is medium-sized. This rearrangement joins TRBV11-2 to TRBJ2-1; D uncertain. Germline V CDR1 and CDR2: SGHAT, FQNNGV. V gave up 4 bases and J gave up 7 bases, with 17 bases separating them. The CDR3 runs 15 residues. CDR3 protein: CASSSIDTLRNEQFF. The CDR3 region has the DNA TGTGCCAGCAGCTCGATAGACACGTTGAGAAATGAGCAGTTCTTC.

As for this clone: The final CDR3 position lacks the conserved phenylalanine or tryptophan, pointing to a likely read error. This rearrangement joins TRBV30 to TRBJ2-6; perhaps TRBD2 as D (7 bases). The germline V gene has CDR1 GTSNPN and CDR2 SVGIG (reference sequence). The V and J ends lost 2 bases and 2 bases respectively, with 16 bases between them. The CDR3 extends over 17 amino acids. The CDR3 DNA reads TGTGCCTGGAGTACGGGGGGCCTAAGTACTGGGGCCAACGTCCTGACTTCC. Translated, it gives CAWSTGGLSTGANVLTS.

The CDR3 DNA reads as TGTGCCAGCAGCTGCACGCCGGGGACAGGGCTCTCTGGAAACACCATATATTTT. Translating gives CASSCTPGTGLSGNTIYF. This chain joins TRBV7-4 and TRBJ1-3, with TRBD1 matching 9 bases. V dropped 4 bases and J dropped 0; count of bases not matched to a gene: 10. This CDR3 contains 18 residues. In germline, CDR1 is SGHVT, CDR2 SQSDAQ.

The CDR3: CASSPPDKINYGYTF. For the CDR3, the DNA is TGTGCCAGCTCACCACCTGACAAAATTAACTATGGCTACACCTTC. The chain links TRBV18 to TRBJ1-2; D unclear. CDR3 length: 15 amino acids. Trimming pared 0 bases from V and 1 base from J, leaving 9 bases between. In germline, CDR1 is KGHSH, CDR2 LQKENI.

The rearrangement uses TRBV5-4 and TRBJ2-2; D might be TRBD2 (6 bases). Germline V CDR1 and CDR2: SGHNT, YYREEE (reference sequence). The CDR3 length is 13 residues. Trimming removed 5 bases at V and 3 bases at J, with 8 bases between. The CDR3 sequence is CASSRDYTGELFF. The CDR3 region has the DNA TGTGCCAGCAGTCGGGACTACACCGGGGAGCTGTTTTTT.

The chain links TRBV6-5 to TRBJ2-7; no clear D gene. The ends were cut back, 6 bases at V and 3 bases at J, with 18 bases in the middle. In germline, CDR1 is MNHEY, CDR2 SVGAGI. The CDR3 contains 15 residues. The CDR3 loop is CASSQLGTLLYEQYF. The CDR3 DNA follows: TGTGCCAGCAGCCAGCTAGGCACACTACTCTACGAGCAGTACTTC.

The genes are TRBV5-4 and TRBJ2-3; no clear D gene. Between the trimmed V and J ends, which lost 0 bases and 4 bases, there was a span of 12 bases. This CDR3 has 15 residues. The germline CDR1 and CDR2 sequences are SGHNT and YYREEE (reference sequence). The CDR3 here is CASSLGHAVADTQYF. CDR3 nucleotides: TGTGCCAGCAGCTTGGGGCACGCAGTCGCAGATACGCAGTATTTT.

This clone was counted only a few times. This chain joins TRBV10-1 and TRBJ2-7; D may be TRBD1 (6 bases). V shed 2 bases and J shed 5 bases, with 7 bases lying between them. The CDR3 has 12 residues. Germline CDR1 and CDR2: WNHNN and SYGVQD (reference sequence). CDR3 DNA: TGCGCCAGCAGTGAGGGGGGCCACGAGCAGTACTTC. As protein: CASSEGGHEQYF.

In this sample, this clone turned up a few times. J is TRBJ2-3 and V is TRBV5-8; the match to TRBD1 covers 7 bases. Germline V gene data show CDR1 as SGHTS and CDR2 as YDEGEE. J was trimmed by 0 bases and V by 4 bases; bases with no gene match: 2. The CDR3 covers 14 residues. CDR3 sequence reads: CASSRGQSTDTQYF. The CDR3 region has the DNA TGTGCCAGCAGCCGGGGACAGAGCACAGATACGCAGTATTTT.

This CDR3 reads CASGNHRVYNGYTF. The CDR3 DNA sequence: TGTGCCAGCGGGAATCACAGGGTCTATAATGGCTACACCTTC. The gene calls are TRBV28 and TRBJ1-2; possible D gene TRBD1, 6 bases. The germline gives CDR1 MDHEN, CDR2 SYDVKM. This CDR3 spans 14 amino acids. The V and J ends lost 8 bases and 6 bases respectively, with 19 bases between them.

This clone came up a few times. This chain links TRBV6-1 with TRBJ2-5; TRBD2 aligns across 14 bases. V trimming: 6 bases; J trimming: 2 bases; junction bases outside the gene matches: 2. The CDR3 contains 15 residues. Per the germline V gene, CDR1 is MNHNS and CDR2 is SASEGT. The CDR3 DNA reads as TGTGCCAGCAGGCGGACTAGCGGGGGGCAAGAGACCCAGTACTTC. Amino acids: CASRRTSGGQETQYF.

The chain recombines TRBV7-6 with TRBJ2-1; tentatively, D is TRBD2 (6 bases). The germline CDR1 and CDR2 sequences are SGHVS and FNYEAQ. There are 16 residues in the CDR3. V dropped 5 bases and J dropped 4 bases, with 18 bases sitting between them. This CDR3 is CASSHTAGPTYNEQFF. CDR3 DNA: TGTGCCAGCAGCCATACGGCGGGACCGACATACAATGAGCAGTTCTTC.

The CDR3 DNA follows: TGTGCCAGCAGCTACGACAGGGATTCCACTGAAGCTTTCTTT. Amino acids: CASSYDRDSTEAFF. The chain employs TRBV5-6 and TRBJ1-1, with TRBD1 matching over 7 bases. The CDR3 is 14 residues long. The J segment lost 4 bases and the V segment lost 3 bases, leaving 6 bases of the junction unmatched. Per germline, CDR1 SGHDT and CDR2 YYEEEE.

V and J are TRBV9 and TRBJ2-5; the D is unclear. The CDR3 loop spans 14 amino acids. Germline assignment: CDR1 SGDLS and CDR2 YYNGEE. V lost 4 bases and J lost 1, with 11 bases in between. CDR3 sequence: CASSPSPIQETQYF. CDR3 DNA sequence: TGTGCCAGCAGCCCCAGTCCCATCCAAGAGACCCAGTACTTC.

The rearrangement links TRBV30 to TRBJ2-3, with TRBD1 as a possible D gene (6 bases). Per germline, CDR1 GTSNPN and CDR2 SVGIG (reference sequence). This CDR3 region has 14 residues. With 4 bases removed from V and 4 bases from J, the gap between germline ends came to 15 bases. The CDR3 spells CAWMIRGGSDTQYF. Written as DNA, the CDR3 is TGTGCCTGGATGATCCGAGGGGGATCAGATACGCAGTATTTT.

This clone came up once. The V gene is TRBV5-1, the J gene TRBJ2-5; D may be TRBD1 (5 bases). This CDR3 is built from 13 residues. The germline V and J ends were trimmed by 1 base and 5 bases, with 9 bases remaining between them. Germline V gives CDR1 SGHRS, CDR2 YFSETQ. CDR3 nucleotides: TGCGCCAGCAGCTTGTCAGGGAAGGAGACCCAGTACTTC. Its translation is CASSLSGKETQYF. The full variable domain, rest sourced from reference TRBV5-1 and TRBJ2-5, is KAGVTQTPRYLIKTRGQQVTLSCSPISGHRSVSWYQQTPGQGLQFLFEYFSETQRNKGNFPGRFSGRQFSNSRSEMNVSTLELGDSALYLCASSLSGKETQYFGPGTRLLVL.